The clone carrying this T cell receptor beta chain has just a few counts. The antigen remains undetermined. Isolated RNA was reverse transcribed in full, so expressed TCRB transcripts were sequenced. Repertoires were generated with immunoSEQ multiplex PCR, while TCRdb's copy carries only in-frame clones and drops some. The repertoire consists of about 930,000 clones, with roughly 15% occurring once and the leading ten covering 0.023%. The data belong to a study of beta chain features in type 1 diabetes. General observations from the study: Sequencing used cDNA, and cells with high TCR expression could therefore be over-represented.

The CDR3 has 15 amino acids. Germline CDR1 reads SGHTA; CDR2 reads FQGTGA. V gave up 1 base and J gave up 6 bases; unmatched junction bases: 5. The genes are TRBV7-3 and TRBJ2-3; TRBD2 aligns across 9 bases. What was sequenced was naive CD4+ T cells from blood. This receptor was obtained from a woman between 18 and 29 years old in good health. In nucleotides, the CDR3 is TGTGCCAGCAGCTTAAGTTCCGGACTAGCGGATACGCAGTATTTT. Encoded protein: CASSLSSGLADTQYF.